The 22 T cell receptor beta chains below were found in one sample sequenced in a study of CD8 T cells in Susac syndrome. Random hexamers were used to reverse transcribe an amount of roughly 0.5 to 1 ug RNA. TCRdb fed the immunoSEQ multiplex PCR reads into MiXCR, producing one record per CDR3 protein. The sample comprises 150,000 to 200,000 distinct CDR3 sequences, roughly 95% of which are singletons, and roughly 0.12% rests with the top ten. The sample comprised CD4+ T cells from PBMCs. These receptor sequences come from a human donor with Susac syndrome.

The V and J genes are TRBV2 and TRBJ2-1, with D tentatively TRBD2 (6 bases). The germline V gene encodes CDR1 SNHLY and CDR2 FYNNEI. The CDR3 consists of 14 residues. The V gene lost 6 bases and the J gene lost 5 bases, with 14 bases spanning the gap. This chain's CDR3 is CASRDRDWNNEQFF. In DNA form, the CDR3 reads TGTGCCAGCAGGGACCGGGACTGGAACAATGAGCAGTTCTTC.

This clonotype showed up just once. The chain carries TRBV4-3 and TRBJ2-5; perhaps TRBD2 as D (6 bases). The germline V gene has CDR1 LGHNA and CDR2 YSLEER. V was shortened by 1 base and J by 1 base, with 13 bases between the two germline ends. The CDR3 has 16 residues. The CDR3 loop is CASSQVRGGLQETQYF. CDR3 DNA: TGCGCCAGCAGCCAAGTGAGGGGAGGCCTCCAAGAGACCCAGTACTTC.

This rearrangement joins TRBV20-1 to TRBJ2-7; D call uncertain. V shed 3 bases and J shed 0 bases, with 15 bases lying between them. The CDR3 loop spans 15 amino acids. Germline CDR1 DFQATT, CDR2 SNEGSKA (reference sequence). The chain's CDR3 is CSASPRTVSSYEQYF. The CDR3 bases are TGCAGTGCTAGCCCTAGGACGGTGAGCTCCTACGAGCAGTACTTC.

CDR3 region: CASGRLGWNYGYTF. Here the CDR3 DNA reads TGTGCCAGCGGAAGACTGGGCTGGAACTATGGCTACACCTTC. This rearrangement joins TRBV6-2 or TRBV6-3 to TRBJ1-2; no definite D call. Trimming took off 8 bases at V and 2 bases at J, with 15 bases between the two ends. Germline-derived CDR1 and CDR2 are MNHEY and SVGEGT. The CDR3 extends over 14 amino acids.

V usage is TRBV20-1 and J usage is TRBJ2-4; D uncertain. Trimming shortened V by 0 bases and J by 0 bases, and 9 bases separated the two germline ends. The CDR3 sequence is 15 residues long. In germline, CDR1 is DFQATT, CDR2 SNEGSKA (reference sequence). CDR3 in amino acids: CSAREARLAKNIQYF. As DNA, the CDR3 is TGCAGTGCTAGAGAGGCCCGTCTAGCCAAAAACATTCAGTACTTC.

The chain is built from TRBV30 and TRBJ2-7, with D possibly matching TRBD2 (5 bases). V lost 3 bases and J lost 3, with 9 bases in between. The CDR3 contains 12 residues. Per germline, CDR1 GTSNPN and CDR2 SVGIG (reference sequence). DNA for the CDR3: TGTGCCTGGAGAAGGGAGAACTACGAGCAGTACTTC. It codes for CAWRRENYEQYF.

The table lists this clonotype with a count of one. The chain links TRBV11-2 to TRBJ2-7; D gene unclear. The CDR3 covers 12 residues. V was cut by 6 bases and J by 4 bases, with 10 bases left in between. Germline loops: CDR1 SGHAT, CDR2 FQNNGV. For the CDR3, the DNA is TGTGCCAGCAGTCCTCTGGGGTACGAGCAGTACGTC. It is translated as CASSPLGYEQYV.

The chain links TRBV5-1 to TRBJ2-3; tentatively, D is TRBD2 (6 bases). Germline V gives CDR1 SGHRS, CDR2 YFSETQ. This CDR3 is built from 15 residues. Trimming removed 4 bases from V and 4 bases from J, with 16 bases in between. The CDR3 loop is CASSISGSSPDTQYF. CDR3 nucleotides: TGCGCCAGCAGCATAAGCGGGTCTTCCCCAGATACGCAGTATTTT.

The CDR3 region is CSAREHNNQPQHF. The CDR3 nucleotides read TGCAGTGCTAGAGAACATAACAATCAGCCCCAGCATTTT. This chain joins TRBV20-1 and TRBJ1-5; D not certain. The length of the CDR3 is 13 residues. Between the trimmed V and J ends, which lost 0 bases and 3 bases, there was a span of 6 bases. Per germline, CDR1 DFQATT and CDR2 SNEGSKA (reference sequence).

V usage is TRBV6-5 and J usage is TRBJ1-4, with TRBD1 as a possible D gene (6 bases). This CDR3 is 18 amino acids long. Looked up from germline, CDR1 is MNHEY and CDR2 is SVGAGI. V dropped 0 bases and J dropped 7 bases, with 21 bases sitting between them. The CDR3 region has the DNA TGTGCCAGCAGTTACTCGTGCGGGGGCGCGGGATGGTGTGAAAAACTGTTTTTT. It codes for CASSYSCGGAGWCEKLFF.

The chain carries TRBV29-1 and TRBJ1-1; a possible D gene is TRBD1 (5 bases). CDR1 and CDR2 from the germline V gene are SQVTM and ANQGSEA. The CDR3 extends over 11 amino acids. V gave up 7 bases and J gave up 7 bases, with 13 bases separating them. DNA of the CDR3: TGCAGCGCGGGGGGGAGGGTTGAAGCTTTCTTT. It encodes CSAGGRVEAFF.

The chain joins TRBV15 to TRBJ1-4; D call uncertain. This CDR3 contains 17 residues. The V and J ends lost 0 bases and 3 bases respectively, with 14 bases between them. The germline gives CDR1 LNHNV, CDR2 YYDKDF (reference sequence). The CDR3 sequence is CATSRDRGSASNEKLFF. In DNA form, the CDR3 reads TGTGCCACCAGCAGAGATCGAGGGTCAGCCTCTAATGAAAAACTGTTTTTT.

A single count supports this clonotype. V usage is TRBV20-1 and J usage is TRBJ2-4; D is undetermined. Trimming took off 4 bases at V and 0 bases at J, with 10 bases between the two ends. The CDR3 totals 14 residues. From germline, CDR1 is DFQATT and CDR2 SNEGSKA (reference sequence). The CDR3 loop is CSANPALAKNIQYF. Written as DNA, the CDR3 is TGCAGTGCTAATCCTGCGCTAGCCAAAAACATTCAGTACTTC.

This chain links TRBV18 with TRBJ2-6; perhaps TRBD1 as D (6 bases). Looked up from germline, CDR1 is KGHSH and CDR2 is LQKENI. V was cut by 1 base and J by 0 bases, with 16 bases left in between. The CDR3 extends over 19 amino acids. The CDR3 region has the DNA TGTGCCAGCTCACCACTCAACCCGGGACAAAACTCTGGGGCCAACGTCCTGACTTTC. Its protein product is CASSPLNPGQNSGANVLTF.

The chain is built from TRBV9 and TRBJ1-2; 9 bases are shared with TRBD1. Germline lookup yields CDR1 SGDLS and CDR2 YYNGEE. The CDR3 runs to 14 residues. Losses at the gene ends were 4 bases for V and 8 bases for J; bases not matched to a gene: 9. In DNA form, the CDR3 reads TGTGCCAGCAGCCTCGGGACAGGGACGGGCGGCTACACCTTC. It codes for CASSLGTGTGGYTF.

The chain is built from TRBV6-6 and TRBJ2-3; D is unresolved. CDR3 length equals 12 residues. V was shortened by 6 bases and J by 6 bases, with 10 bases between the two germline ends. Germline V gene sequence: CDR1 MNHNY, CDR2 SVGAGI (reference sequence). DNA for the CDR3: TGTGCCAGCAGCGTAGATATGGATACGCAGTATTTT. Translating it yields CASSVDMDTQYF.

Of note for this clonotype: The junction does not match germline at one end; this may be a read error. The chain is built from TRBV5-1 and TRBJ2-5; no reliable D call. Per germline, CDR1 SGHRS and CDR2 YFSETQ. The CDR3 sequence is 15 residues long. This CDR3 reads CASRLAFASQETQYF. In DNA, the CDR3 is TGCGCCAGCAGATTGGCCTTTGCGTCTCAAGAGACCCAGTACTTC.

The gene calls are TRBV12-3 or TRBV12-4 and TRBJ2-6; D may be TRBD1 (5 bases). Trimming removed 3 bases from V and 0 bases from J, with 12 bases in between. This CDR3 comprises 17 residues. The CDR3 DNA reads as TGTGCCAGCAGTTTGGAGACAGCTCCCTCTGGGGCCAACGTCCTGACTTTC. Residues: CASSLETAPSGANVLTF.

J is TRBJ2-1 and V is TRBV28, with 13 bases identical to TRBD2. This CDR3 spans 14 amino acids. Trimming took 6 bases from V and 7 from J; bases not matched to a gene: 3. Germline CDR1 reads MDHEN; CDR2 reads SYDVKM. The CDR3 DNA follows: TGTGCCAGCAGACTAGCGGGAGGGCCAAATGAGCAGTTCTTC. Protein: CASRLAGGPNEQFF.

The J gene is TRBJ1-2, the V gene TRBV7-2; perhaps TRBD1 as D (6 bases). Trimming removed 3 bases from V and 6 bases from J, with 11 bases in between. The CDR3 runs 13 residues. Per germline, CDR1 SGHTA and CDR2 FQGNSA. In DNA, the CDR3 is TGTGCCAGCAGCTTCCTCAGGGGAAATGGCTACACCTTC. This encodes CASSFLRGNGYTF.

The V and J genes are TRBV9 and TRBJ1-1; no clear D. CDR3 size: 15 residues. Germline CDR1 reads SGDLS; CDR2 reads YYNGEE. V lost 2 bases to trimming and J lost 3 bases, with 14 bases between them. The CDR3 DNA follows: TGTGCCAGCAGCGTGACCAGTAGACGGGACACTGAAGCTTTCTTT. Its protein product is CASSVTSRRDTEAFF.

V usage is TRBV4-3 and J usage is TRBJ2-2; D unclear. This CDR3 has 15 amino acids. Germline CDR1 is LGHNA and CDR2 is YSLEER. Trimming pared 1 base from V and 0 bases from J, leaving 6 bases between. DNA for the CDR3: TGCGCCAGCAGCCAAGTTGACACGAACACCGGGGAGCTGTTTTTT. Translated, it gives CASSQVDTNTGELFF.